This entry describes one T cell receptor (beta chain). What it recognizes is unknown. The TCR beta cDNA libraries carried unique molecular identifiers. Approximately 500,000 cDNA molecules were recovered from an input of about 0.85 to 11 million T cells. TCRdb recomputed calls from the PCR reads with MiXCR, one row per CDR3 protein. Altogether roughly 600,000 distinct CDR3 sequences are present, 40% to 50% being singletons, with the ten largest covering around 1.7%. This entry is derived from a study of post-analysis software for immune sequencing data. Background on the study: As for disease course, relapsing-remitting, secondary progressive and progressive-relapsing multiple sclerosis were all included. General study results and limits: By F measure, samples from a shared preparation batch strongly co-clustered. Normalized Chao1 diversity was significantly reduced in patients versus controls. The five TRBV segments detected at higher frequency in patients than in controls included TRBV5-6, TRBV5-1 and TRBV20-1.

Germline-derived CDR1 and CDR2 are ENHRY and SYGVKD. The CDR3 loop spans 14 amino acids. The germline V and J ends were trimmed by 0 bases and 1 base, with 6 bases remaining between them. Sequencing was performed on blood. The sequence was collected from a girl between 5 and 17 years old with multiple sclerosis. This chain links TRBV10-3 with TRBJ1-1; D uncertain. The CDR3 coding sequence is TGTGCCATCAGTGAGTCGCGAGGGAACACTGAAGCTTTCTTT. Residues: CAISESRGNTEAFF.